These 27 T cell receptor beta chains were sequenced from one sample in a study of control samples from healthy donors and cancer patients. Some clones are missing from TCRdb's copy, which holds only in-frame ones; the method was immunoSEQ multiplex PCR. The repertoire holds over 150,000 clones, with 94% as singletons. What was sequenced was blood. These receptors came from a woman aged 18-29 years in good health.

V usage is TRBV29-1 and J usage is TRBJ1-2, with 10 bases fitting TRBD1. The germline V gene has CDR1 SQVTM and CDR2 ANQGSEA. The trim removed 6 bases at V and 0 bases at J, leaving 1 base unmatched. The CDR3 is made up of 13 amino acids. CDR3: CSVGQGANYGYTF. The CDR3 DNA follows: TGCAGCGTCGGACAGGGGGCTAACTATGGCTACACCTTC.

This chain uses TRBV10-3 with TRBJ2-7, with 7 bases identical to TRBD1. The CDR3 has 14 residues. Germline-derived CDR1 and CDR2 are ENHRY and SYGVKD. V lost 4 bases and J lost 5; bases outside the gene matches: 8. Here the CDR3 DNA reads TGTGCCATCAGTGGTGACAGGGCGACCAACGAGCAGTACTTC. This encodes CAISGDRATNEQYF.

V usage is TRBV7-8 and J usage is TRBJ1-1; D call uncertain. The germline V and J ends were trimmed by 6 bases and 1 base, with 12 bases remaining between them. CDR1 is SGHVS and CDR2 is FQNEAQ in the germline V gene. There are 14 residues in the CDR3. CDR3 sequence: CASSLRIQNTEAFF. The CDR3 nucleotides are TGTGCCAGCAGTTTGAGAATCCAGAACACTGAAGCTTTCTTT. The entire variable domain, with the rest obtained from reference TRBV7-8 and TRBJ1-1, is as follows: GAGVSQSPRYKVAKRGQDVALRCDPISGHVSLFWYQQALGQGPEFLTYFQNEAQLDKSGLPSDRFFAERPEGSVSTLKIQRTQQEDSAVYLCASSLRIQNTEAFFGQGTRLTVV.

The rearrangement joins TRBV5-1 to TRBJ2-1, with 8 bases lining up with TRBD2. The V gene end was trimmed by 4 bases and the J gene end by 6 bases; junction bases not matched to a gene: 15. Germline V lookup: CDR1 SGHRS, CDR2 YFSETQ. The CDR3 has 17 residues. This chain's CDR3 is CASSPFPGGEVVNEQFF. CDR3 DNA: TGCGCCAGCAGCCCCTTTCCGGGGGGGGAAGTAGTCAATGAGCAGTTCTTC.

The chain combines TRBV24-1 with TRBJ2-2, with D possibly being TRBD2 (7 bases). V dropped 9 bases and J dropped 6 bases, with 19 bases sitting between them. CDR3 length: 15 residues. The germline V gene encodes CDR1 KGHDR and CDR2 SFDVKD. The CDR3 protein is CATGGGHSSPGELFF. CDR3 coding DNA: TGTGCCACCGGGGGGGGACACTCAAGTCCCGGGGAGCTGTTTTTT.

This chain connects TRBV4-2 to TRBJ1-3; D call uncertain. Germline-derived CDR1 and CDR2 are LGHNA and YNFKEQ. V was trimmed by 1 base and J by 2 bases, leaving 9 bases between them. The CDR3 contains 15 residues. CDR3 sequence reads: CASSQGPETGNTIYF. Here the CDR3 DNA reads TGTGCCAGCAGCCAAGGCCCAGAAACTGGAAACACCATATATTTT.

The V call is TRBV29-1, the J call TRBJ2-3; tentatively, D is TRBD2 (11 bases). Trimming cost V 3 bases and J 5 bases, with 36 bases left between them. CDR3 length: 21 residues. The germline CDR1 and CDR2 sequences are SQVTM and ANQGSEA. DNA of the CDR3: TGCAGCGTTGACCGAGGACAGGGGGTGGATGGGGCTAGCGGGAGGAAAGATACGCAGTATTTT. It is translated as CSVDRGQGVDGASGRKDTQYF.

The rearrangement uses TRBV6-5 and TRBJ1-3; D remains unclear. V was clipped by 6 bases and J by 4 bases, with 7 bases between them. CDR3 size: 12 residues. Germline assignment: CDR1 MNHEY and CDR2 SVGAGI. DNA of the CDR3: TGTGCCAGCAGCTCGACAGGAAACACCATATATTTT. Translating gives CASSSTGNTIYF.

The chain carries TRBV28 and TRBJ2-3; 12 bases are a match to TRBD2. Germline trimming cut 5 bases from V and 3 bases from J; bases unmatched to any gene: 6. CDR1 is MDHEN and CDR2 is SYDVKM in the germline V gene. This CDR3 comprises 16 residues. CDR3 sequence: CASSAITSGRTDTQYF. CDR3 bases: TGTGCCAGCAGTGCGATTACTAGCGGGAGGACAGATACGCAGTATTTT.

The V and J genes are TRBV2 and TRBJ1-2, with D possibly TRBD1 on 5 matching bases. V dropped 5 bases and J dropped 4 bases, with 11 bases sitting between them. The germline CDR1 and CDR2 sequences are SNHLY and FYNNEI. The CDR3 length is 13 residues. Written as DNA, the CDR3 is TGTGCCAGCAGTTCCGGGACCTCCTATGGCTACACCTTC. Its translation: CASSSGTSYGYTF. The whole variable domain, filled in from reference TRBV2 and TRBJ1-2, reads EPEVTQTPSHQVTQMGQEVILRCVPISNHLYFYWYRQILGQKVEFLVSFYNNEISEKSEIFDDQFSVERPDGSNFTLKIRSTKLEDSAMYFCASSSGTSYGYTFGSGTRLTVV.

The genes are TRBV5-1 and TRBJ2-7, with D perhaps matching TRBD1 (5 bases). The CDR3 has 13 amino acids. With 2 bases removed from V and 5 bases from J, the gap between germline ends came to 11 bases. The germline gives CDR1 SGHRS, CDR2 YFSETQ. The CDR3 spells CASSLGVRDEQYF. The CDR3 DNA reads TGCGCCAGCAGCTTAGGGGTTCGAGACGAGCAGTACTTC.

This clone appeared once. The J gene is TRBJ1-5, the V gene TRBV28; 11 bases fit TRBD1. The CDR3 runs 16 residues. From germline, CDR1 is MDHEN and CDR2 SYDVKM. The junction had 10 bases not matched to a gene; V was cut back by 6 bases and J by 6 bases. The CDR3 DNA reads TGTGCCAGCAGACGAAAAGGGACAGGGGGTAGTCAGCCCCAGCATTTT. As protein: CASRRKGTGGSQPQHF.

V gene TRBV11-3 combines with J gene TRBJ2-1, with TRBD1 matching over 7 bases. This CDR3 has 15 residues. CDR1 and CDR2 from the germline V gene are SGHNT and YENEEA. The V segment lost 5 bases and the J segment 9 bases; nucleotides outside the gene matches: 13. DNA for the CDR3: TGTGCCAGCAGCCCCGGGGACAGCCCTCGGGGTGAGCAGTTCTTC. This encodes CASSPGDSPRGEQFF.

The chain employs TRBV6-5 and TRBJ1-1; unclear D gene. The CDR3 spans 11 residues. V lost 9 bases to trimming and J lost 3 bases, with 8 bases between them. CDR1 is MNHEY and CDR2 is SVGAGI in the germline V gene. CDR3 amino acids: CASQRYTEAFF. DNA for the CDR3: TGTGCCAGTCAGAGGTACACTGAAGCTTTCTTT.

The V and J genes are TRBV11-2 and TRBJ2-3; the D gene is possibly TRBD1 (5 bases). From germline, CDR1 is SGHAT and CDR2 FQNNGV. Trimming left V 2 bases short and J 0 bases short, with 12 bases between. This CDR3 region has 16 residues. CDR3 protein: CASSLLGQVSTDTQYF. The CDR3 DNA sequence: TGTGCCAGCAGCTTACTGGGGCAGGTTAGCACAGATACGCAGTATTTT.

Only one count was recorded for this clone. V and J are TRBV29-1 and TRBJ2-3; 9 bases align to TRBD2. The CDR3 has 16 residues. CDR1 and CDR2 from the germline V gene are SQVTM and ANQGSEA. V gave up 6 bases and J gave up 3 bases; unmatched junction bases: 13. The CDR3 nucleotides are TGCAGCGTGGCGAATAGACTAGCGGCAGGGACAGATACGCAGTATTTT. The encoded protein is CSVANRLAAGTDTQYF.

The chain employs TRBV19 and TRBJ1-2, with D unclear. With 0 bases removed from V and 1 base from J, the gap between germline ends came to 9 bases. Germline V gene lookup returns CDR1 LNHDA and CDR2 SQIVND (reference sequence). CDR3 size: 15 residues. CDR3 protein: CASSIDIIYNYGYTF. The CDR3, as DNA: TGTGCCAGTAGTATAGACATAATCTATAACTATGGCTACACCTTC.

V and J are TRBV18 and TRBJ2-3, with a possible D match to TRBD2 (5 bases). CDR3 length: 16 amino acids. The V gene lost 0 bases and the J gene lost 2 bases, with 12 bases spanning the gap. Germline lookup yields CDR1 KGHSH and CDR2 LQKENI. CDR3 loop: CASSPPGGLVTDTQYF. CDR3 nucleotides: TGTGCCAGCTCACCACCAGGAGGCCTAGTCACAGATACGCAGTATTTT.

The J gene is TRBJ2-1, the V gene TRBV11-3, with TRBD2 matching 12 bases. With 4 bases clipped from V and 8 bases from J, the junction kept 9 bases outside the gene matches. The CDR3 has 16 residues. Germline CDR1 is SGHNT and CDR2 is YENEEA. CDR3 loop: CASSYPGLAGRDEQFF. CDR3 in DNA: TGTGCCAGCAGCTACCCGGGACTAGCGGGCCGCGATGAGCAGTTCTTC.

V and J are TRBV29-1 and TRBJ2-2, with D unclear. Deletions cut 0 bases from V and 2 bases from J, with 10 bases between. Per the germline V gene, CDR1 is SQVTM and CDR2 is ANQGSEA. The CDR3 totals 15 residues. The CDR3 loop is CSVEEGSLNTGELFF. CDR3 nucleotides: TGCAGCGTTGAAGAAGGTAGCCTTAACACCGGGGAGCTGTTTTTT.

The rearrangement links TRBV28 to TRBJ2-6; the D is unclear. The germline V and J ends were trimmed by 6 bases and 2 bases, with 11 bases remaining between them. The germline V gene encodes CDR1 MDHEN and CDR2 SYDVKM. The CDR3 is 15 amino acids. The CDR3 loop reads CASSPLEAGANVLTF. DNA for the CDR3: TGTGCCAGCAGCCCTCTAGAGGCTGGGGCCAACGTCCTGACTTTC.

This rearrangement joins TRBV2 to TRBJ2-7; D may correspond to TRBD1 or TRBD2 (6 bases each). V lost 6 bases and J lost 7, with 19 bases in between. CDR1 and CDR2 (germline): SNHLY, FYNNEI. The CDR3 sequence is 14 residues long. The CDR3 region is CASSNKGGTREQYF. The CDR3 DNA reads as TGTGCCAGCAGCAATAAGGGGGGTACCCGAGAGCAGTACTTC.

As DNA, the CDR3 is TGTGCCAGCATGGGCACTGGGGAAGAAGCTTTCTTT. The encoded protein is CASMGTGEEAFF. This rearrangement joins TRBV11-3 to TRBJ1-1, with D uncertain. Germline V gene sequence: CDR1 SGHNT, CDR2 YENEEA. The CDR3 covers 12 residues. Trimming took off 7 bases at V and 8 bases at J, with 14 bases between the two ends. Full variable domain (outside the CDR3, taken from reference TRBV11-3 and TRBJ1-1): EAGVVQSPRYKIIEKKQPVAFWCNPISGHNTLYWYLQNLGQGPELLIRYENEEAVDDSQLPKDRFSAERLKGVDSTLKIQPAELGDSAVYLCASMGTGEEAFFGQGTRLTVV.

The gene calls are TRBV5-5 and TRBJ2-4; weak D call: TRBD1 (7 bases). Germline V CDR1 and CDR2: SGHKS, YYEKEE (reference sequence). With 0 bases removed from V and 7 bases from J, the gap between germline ends came to 11 bases. This CDR3 contains 14 residues. The CDR3 DNA is TGTGCCAGCAGCTTGGGCGGGACAGAGAACATTCAGTACTTC. Protein: CASSLGGTENIQYF. The complete variable domain, with remaining parts taken from reference TRBV5-5 and TRBJ2-4, reads DAGVTQSPTHLIKTRGQQVTLRCSPISGHKSVSWYQQVLGQGPQFIFQYYEKEERGRGNFPDRFSARQFPNYSSELNVNALLLGDSALYLCASSLGGTENIQYFGAGTRLSVL.

This chain uses TRBV18 with TRBJ1-1; possibly TRBD1 for D (6 bases). Germline CDR1 and CDR2: KGHSH and LQKENI. Trimming took 5 bases from V and 4 from J, leaving 20 bases between them. The CDR3 contains 16 residues. This CDR3 reads CASSKQGGVVVTEAFF. CDR3 nucleotides: TGTGCCAGCTCAAAACAGGGAGGAGTTGTGGTCACTGAAGCTTTCTTT. The whole variable domain, filled in from reference TRBV18 and TRBJ1-1, reads NAGVMQNPRHLVRRRGQEARLRCSPMKGHSHVYWYRQLPEEGLKFMVYLQKENIIDESGMPKERFSAEFPKEGPSILRIQQVVRGDSAAYFCASSKQGGVVVTEAFFGQGTRLTVV.

V and J are TRBV6-5 and TRBJ2-7, with 12 bases identical to TRBD1. Germline V gene lookup returns CDR1 MNHEY and CDR2 SVGAGI. V lost 7 bases to trimming and J lost 7 bases; unmatched junction nucleotides: 8. The length of the CDR3 is 14 residues. The CDR3 sequence is CASNTGTGGGEQYF. In nucleotides, the CDR3 is TGTGCCAGCAACACCGGGACAGGGGGCGGGGAGCAGTACTTC.

This chain links TRBV15 with TRBJ2-4; no clear D. CDR3 length equals 16 residues. The V gene's germline CDR1 is LNHNV and CDR2 YYDKDF (reference sequence). Trimming took 3 bases from V and 1 from J, leaving 13 bases between them. CDR3 region: CATSRRMADAKNIQYF. The CDR3 DNA sequence: TGTGCCACCAGCAGGCGGATGGCGGACGCCAAAAACATTCAGTACTTC. Full variable domain (outside the CDR3, taken from reference TRBV15 and TRBJ2-4): DAMVIQNPRYQVTQFGKPVTLSCSQTLNHNVMYWYQQKSSQAPKLLFHYYDKDFNNEADTPDNFQSRRPNTSFCFLDIRSPGLGDTAMYLCATSRRMADAKNIQYFGAGTRLSVL.